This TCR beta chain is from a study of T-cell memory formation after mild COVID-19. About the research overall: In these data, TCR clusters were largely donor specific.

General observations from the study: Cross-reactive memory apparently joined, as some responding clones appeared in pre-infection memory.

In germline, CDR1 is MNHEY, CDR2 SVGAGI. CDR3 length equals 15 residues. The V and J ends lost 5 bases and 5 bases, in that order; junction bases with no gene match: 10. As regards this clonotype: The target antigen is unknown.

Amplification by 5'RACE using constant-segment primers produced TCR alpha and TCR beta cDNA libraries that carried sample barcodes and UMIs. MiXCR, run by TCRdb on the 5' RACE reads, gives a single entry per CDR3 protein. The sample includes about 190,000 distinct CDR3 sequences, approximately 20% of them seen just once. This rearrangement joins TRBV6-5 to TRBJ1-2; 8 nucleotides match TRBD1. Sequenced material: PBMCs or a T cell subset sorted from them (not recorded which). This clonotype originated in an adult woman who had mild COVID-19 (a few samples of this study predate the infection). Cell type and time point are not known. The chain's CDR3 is CASSDRTGPGYGYTF. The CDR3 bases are TGTGCCAGCAGTGATCGGACAGGGCCGGGGTATGGCTACACCTTC.